The 25 T cell receptor beta chains below all came from one sample that was sequenced in a study of cytomegalovirus exposure and HLA in healthy donors. PCR primers comprised 60 Vbeta and 13 Jbeta primers. Profiling relied on immunoSEQ multiplex PCR, and the TCRdb table lists in-frame clones only, not all of them. The sample includes around 150,000 clones, 80% to 90% seen only once; the top ten take 2% to 2.5%. Specimen: PBMCs. The origin of the receptors is a man aged 18 to 29 in good health and CMV-seropositive.

The V and J genes are TRBV7-2 and TRBJ2-7, with TRBD1 matching over 7 bases. The CDR3 is 14 residues long. V gave up 5 bases and J gave up 2 bases; unmatched junction bases: 6. Germline V lookup: CDR1 SGHTA, CDR2 FQGNSA. CDR3 sequence reads: CASSKDRDPYEQYF. The CDR3 DNA sequence: TGTGCCAGCAGCAAAGACAGGGACCCCTACGAGCAGTACTTC.

CDR3 sequence reads: CASTSGTGGDGYTF. The CDR3 coding sequence is TGTGCCAGTACCTCCGGGACAGGGGGTGATGGCTACACCTTC. The J gene is TRBJ1-2, the V gene TRBV19; 11 nucleotides match TRBD1. The CDR3 contains 14 residues. Germline V gene sequence: CDR1 LNHDA, CDR2 SQIVND (reference sequence). V lost 7 bases and J lost 6; bases outside the gene matches: 7.

The rearrangement joins TRBV4-3 to TRBJ1-5, with D uncertain. This CDR3 spans 14 amino acids. Germline assignment: CDR1 LGHNA and CDR2 YSLEER. Trimming took off 1 base at V and 0 bases at J, with 4 bases between the two ends. In DNA form, the CDR3 reads TGCGCCAGCAGCCAAGGGAGTAGCAATCAGCCCCAGCATTTT. It is translated as CASSQGSSNQPQHF.

This clone was found a few times. The genes are TRBV13 and TRBJ2-7; 7 bases are a match to TRBD1. This CDR3 comprises 13 residues. J gave up 5 bases and V 5 bases, and 6 bases lay outside the gene matches. The germline V gene encodes CDR1 PRHDT and CDR2 FYEKMQ (reference sequence). CDR3 DNA sequence: TGTGCCAGCAGCGCGGACAGGTACGACGAGCAGTACTTC. Translating it yields CASSADRYDEQYF. The full variable domain, completed using reference TRBV13 and TRBJ2-7, is AAGVIQSPRHLIKEKRETATLKCYPIPRHDTVYWYQQGPGQDPQFLISFYEKMQSDKGSIPDRFSAQQFSDYHSELNMSSLELGDSALYFCASSADRYDEQYFGPGTRLTVT.

The V and J genes are TRBV7-9 and TRBJ2-1; 10 bases line up with TRBD2. The ends lost 1 base at V and 9 bases at J; junction bases unmatched: 6. This CDR3 region has 15 residues. Germline V gene lookup returns CDR1 SEHNR and CDR2 FQNEAQ (reference sequence). The CDR3 is CASSLERGGLIEQFF. The DNA for the CDR3 is TGTGCCAGCAGCTTAGAGCGGGGGGGCCTCATTGAGCAGTTCTTC.

This chain links TRBV29-1 with TRBJ1-1, with 8 nucleotides matching TRBD1. Trimming removed 4 bases from V and 4 bases from J; junction bases left unmatched: 8. Germline CDR1 SQVTM, CDR2 ANQGSEA. The CDR3 has 14 residues. The CDR3 DNA is TGCAGCGTTGGACGCTTAACAGGGGGCACTGAAGCTTTCTTT. It specifies CSVGRLTGGTEAFF.

The chain couples TRBV7-2 to TRBJ1-1; weak D call: TRBD1 (5 bases). Trimming removed 5 bases from V and 0 bases from J, with 13 bases in between. The length of the CDR3 is 15 residues. CDR1 and CDR2 (germline): SGHTA, FQGNSA. The CDR3 bases are TGTGCCAGCAGCCCTCTGGGGCGCGTGAACACTGAAGCTTTCTTT. It specifies CASSPLGRVNTEAFF.

This clone has only one observation. The germline gene is not matched at one end of the junction; a read error may be the cause. The chain recombines TRBV5-1 with TRBJ2-6; D might be TRBD1 (5 bases). Germline V gene data show CDR1 as SGHRS and CDR2 as YFSETQ. The CDR3 has 15 amino acids. This CDR3 is CASSLTPSGANGLTF. CDR3 bases: TGCGCCAGCAGCCTGACCCCCTCTGGGGCCAACGGCCTGACTTTC.

The rearrangement uses TRBV7-2 and TRBJ1-5; a weak D match, TRBD1 (5 bases). V was shortened by 5 bases and J by 2 bases, with 10 bases between the two germline ends. CDR1 SGHTA and CDR2 FQGNSA come from the germline V gene. This CDR3 is built from 14 residues. The CDR3 loop reads CASSQGGGNQPQHF. For the CDR3, the DNA is TGTGCCAGCAGCCAGGGAGGAGGCAATCAGCCCCAGCATTTT. Combining the CDR3 with reference TRBV7-2 and TRBJ1-5 gives the whole variable domain GAGVSQSPSNKVTEKGKDVELRCDPISGHTALYWYRQSLGQGLEFLIYFQGNSAPDKSGLPSDRFSAERTGGSVSTLTIQRTQQEDSAVYLCASSQGGGNQPQHFGDGTRLSIL.

The chain is built from TRBV7-2 and TRBJ2-5; D ambiguous. This CDR3 region has 13 residues. The V end was cut by 1 base, the J end by 2 bases, with 5 bases between. The germline V gene has CDR1 SGHTA and CDR2 FQGNSA. The CDR3 protein is CASSLDRQETQYF. CDR3 coding DNA: TGTGCCAGCAGCTTAGACAGACAAGAGACCCAGTACTTC.

This chain joins TRBV5-1 and TRBJ2-5; D is unresolved. V lost 0 bases to trimming and J lost 5 bases, with 8 bases between them. Germline V gene lookup returns CDR1 SGHRS and CDR2 YFSETQ. The CDR3 is 13 residues long. CDR3 loop: CASSLAGSETQYF. As DNA, the CDR3 is TGCGCCAGCAGCTTGGCCGGTTCTGAGACCCAGTACTTC.

The CDR3 bases are TGTGCCAGCAGCTTAGACATTACCTACGAGCAGTACTTC. As protein: CASSLDITYEQYF. The gene calls are TRBV7-9 and TRBJ2-7; unclear D gene. The CDR3 length is 13 residues. Germline V gives CDR1 SEHNR, CDR2 FQNEAQ (reference sequence). V gave up 1 base and J gave up 2 bases, with 6 bases separating them.

This clone turned up a few times. The CDR3 region is CASSYHSDFRVAEAFF. Written as DNA, the CDR3 is TGTGCCAGCAGTTACCACTCAGACTTTCGGGTAGCTGAAGCTTTCTTT. The rearrangement uses TRBV6-5 and TRBJ1-1, with unresolved D. Trimming left V 2 bases short and J 6 bases short, with 19 bases between. The length of the CDR3 is 16 residues. Germline values: CDR1 MNHEY, CDR2 SVGAGI.

This chain links TRBV10-3 with TRBJ1-4; 8 bases match TRBD1. CDR3 size: 15 residues. V was pared by 0 bases and J by 8 bases, with 5 bases of the junction left unmatched. Germline V gene data show CDR1 as ENHRY and CDR2 as SYGVKD. Here the CDR3 DNA reads TGTGCCATCAGTGAGTCAGTGACAGGGGTCGAAAAACTGTTTTTT. Its protein product is CAISESVTGVEKLFF.

This clone was found once. The V call is TRBV7-9, the J call TRBJ2-7, with 8 bases aligning to TRBD2. There are 18 residues in the CDR3. The germline V gene encodes CDR1 SEHNR and CDR2 FQNEAQ (reference sequence). J lost 0 bases, V lost 2 bases, and 12 bases had no gene match. Here the CDR3 DNA reads TGTGCCAGCAGCTTATTGGGTGTGCGCGGGGGGACCTCCTACGAGCAGTACTTC. Translated, it gives CASSLLGVRGGTSYEQYF. The full variable domain, its missing parts supplied by reference TRBV7-9 and TRBJ2-7, is DTGVSQNPRHKITKRGQNVTFRCDPISEHNRLYWYRQTLGQGPEFLTYFQNEAQLEKSRLLSDRFSAERPKGSFSTLEIQRTEQGDSAMYLCASSLLGVRGGTSYEQYFGPGTRLTVT.

A note on this clone: Distinct nucleotide sequences in the sample also encode this CDR3. The chain links TRBV7-3 to TRBJ2-1, with 13 bases matching TRBD2. From germline, CDR1 is SGHTA and CDR2 FQGTGA. Trimming took 5 bases from V and 4 from J; bases not matched to a gene: 2. The CDR3 is 15 amino acids. In DNA form, the CDR3 reads TGTGCCAGCAGCCCGGGACTAGCGGGGTACAATGAGCAGTTCTTC. As protein: CASSPGLAGYNEQFF.

The genes are TRBV5-1 and TRBJ2-7, with D possibly TRBD2 on 5 matching bases. The V end lost 2 bases, the J end lost 3 bases, and 9 bases lay between the germline ends. Germline assignment: CDR1 SGHRS and CDR2 YFSETQ. The CDR3 is 13 residues long. The CDR3 here is CASSFGVNYEQYF. The CDR3 DNA follows: TGCGCCAGCAGCTTCGGGGTTAACTACGAGCAGTACTTC. Combining the CDR3 with reference TRBV5-1 and TRBJ2-7 gives the whole variable domain KAGVTQTPRYLIKTRGQQVTLSCSPISGHRSVSWYQQTPGQGLQFLFEYFSETQRNKGNFPGRFSGRQFSNSRSEMNVSTLELGDSALYLCASSFGVNYEQYFGPGTRLTVT.

A few counts support this clone. The chain links TRBV4-1 to TRBJ2-2; 7 bases agree with TRBD2. Per the germline V gene, CDR1 is MGHRA and CDR2 is YSYEKL. The CDR3 loop spans 15 amino acids. After removal of 1 base from V and 5 bases from J, the junction contained 4 bases not matched to a gene. CDR3 in amino acids: CASSQGQGGTGELFF. DNA of the CDR3: TGCGCCAGCAGCCAAGGGCAGGGAGGGACCGGGGAGCTGTTTTTT.

This sequence joins TRBV7-9 and TRBJ2-3, with 11 bases aligning to TRBD2. Germline trimming cut 5 bases from V and 4 bases from J; bases unmatched to any gene: 8. The CDR3 loop spans 16 amino acids. The germline V gene has CDR1 SEHNR and CDR2 FQNEAQ (reference sequence). CDR3 DNA sequence: TGTGCCAGCAGCCTTCTTAGCGGGGGGGCCGCAGATACGCAGTATTTT. Its translation: CASSLLSGGAADTQYF. Full variable domain (missing parts from reference TRBV7-9 and TRBJ2-3): DTGVSQNPRHKITKRGQNVTFRCDPISEHNRLYWYRQTLGQGPEFLTYFQNEAQLEKSRLLSDRFSAERPKGSFSTLEIQRTEQGDSAMYLCASSLLSGGAADTQYFGPGTRLTVL.

The rearrangement joins TRBV9 to TRBJ2-7, with 7 bases matching TRBD1. Germline-derived CDR1 and CDR2 are SGDLS and YYNGEE. The V gene end was trimmed by 3 bases and the J gene end by 0 bases; junction bases not matched to a gene: 6. The CDR3 is 15 amino acids. CDR3: CASSDATGSSYEQYF. The CDR3 DNA reads TGTGCCAGCAGCGATGCGACAGGGAGCTCCTACGAGCAGTACTTC.

This chain uses TRBV6-1 with TRBJ2-6; 8 nucleotides match TRBD1. V was pared by 6 bases and J by 4 bases, with 5 bases of the junction left unmatched. Germline V CDR1 and CDR2: MNHNS, SASEGT. CDR3 length: 15 residues. The DNA of the CDR3 is TGTGCCAGCAGCCGACAGGGGTTAGGGGCCAACGTCCTGACTTTC. Translating it yields CASSRQGLGANVLTF.

The V call is TRBV11-2, the J call TRBJ2-7; D is unclear. The germline gives CDR1 SGHAT, CDR2 FQNNGV. This CDR3 is built from 11 residues. V dropped 3 bases and J dropped 3 bases, with 3 bases sitting between them. This CDR3 reads CASSFHYEQYF. DNA for the CDR3: TGTGCCAGCAGCTTTCACTACGAGCAGTACTTC. Together with reference TRBV11-2 and TRBJ2-7, the CDR3 gives the full variable domain: EAGVAQSPRYKIIEKRQSVAFWCNPISGHATLYWYQQILGQGPKLLIQFQNNGVVDDSQLPKDRFSAERLKGVDSTLKIQPAKLEDSAVYLCASSFHYEQYFGPGTRLTVT.

This chain connects TRBV19 to TRBJ1-5; D uncertain. Germline CDR1 LNHDA, CDR2 SQIVND (reference sequence). This CDR3 comprises 14 residues. V was clipped by 3 bases and J by 0 bases, with 6 bases between them. CDR3 amino acids: CASSISDSNQPQHF. The CDR3 DNA reads as TGTGCCAGTAGTATTTCAGATAGCAATCAGCCCCAGCATTTT.

This rearrangement joins TRBV27 to TRBJ2-7; a possible D gene is TRBD1 (5 bases). The CDR3 is made up of 14 amino acids. The V and J ends lost 4 bases and 0 bases respectively, with 10 bases between them. CDR1 is MNHEY, CDR2 SMNVEV, per germline (reference sequence). CDR3 residues: CASSYSQGSYEQYF. The CDR3 DNA reads TGTGCCAGCAGTTATTCCCAGGGCTCCTACGAGCAGTACTTC.

This sequence joins TRBV15 and TRBJ1-1; 7 bases line up with TRBD1. The CDR3 sequence is 16 residues long. With 0 bases clipped from V and 6 bases from J, the junction kept 10 bases outside the gene matches. CDR1 and CDR2 from the germline V gene are LNHNV and YYDKDF (reference sequence). The CDR3 coding sequence is TGTGCCACCAGCAGAGATCTCTCAGGGGGGTTGGCTGAAGCTTTCTTT. Its translation is CATSRDLSGGLAEAFF. Full variable domain (outside the CDR3, taken from reference TRBV15 and TRBJ1-1): DAMVIQNPRYQVTQFGKPVTLSCSQTLNHNVMYWYQQKSSQAPKLLFHYYDKDFNNEADTPDNFQSRRPNTSFCFLDIRSPGLGDTAMYLCATSRDLSGGLAEAFFGQGTRLTVV.